One sample yielded the 21 T cell receptor beta chains listed below, sequenced in a study of cytomegalovirus exposure and HLA in healthy donors. The PCR was carried out with 60 Vbeta primers and 13 Jbeta primers. Assay: immunoSEQ multiplex PCR; the TCRdb copy retains only in-frame clones and omits some. The data hold 99,000 or so clones, with more than 65% observed a single time. The sample comprised PBMCs. These receptor sequences come from a man younger than 45 in good health and CMV-seronegative.

This chain uses TRBV4-3 with TRBJ1-1; a weak D match, TRBD1 (5 bases). Germline CDR1 is LGHNA and CDR2 is YSLEER. V was cut by 0 bases and J by 6 bases, with 11 bases left in between. The CDR3 is 14 residues long. The CDR3 loop is CASSQEPGGAEAFF. The CDR3 nucleotides read TGCGCCAGCAGCCAAGAACCCGGGGGGGCTGAAGCTTTCTTT.

The chain uses TRBV11-2 and TRBJ2-1; TRBD2 agrees at 7 bases. The germline V gene encodes CDR1 SGHAT and CDR2 FQNNGV. The CDR3 is made up of 15 amino acids. V trimming: 6 bases; J trimming: 4 bases; junction bases outside the gene matches: 9. CDR3 DNA sequence: TGTGCCAGCAGGAACCTAGCGGTTACTTACAATGAGCAGTTCTTC. It translates to CASRNLAVTYNEQFF.

This chain uses TRBV19 with TRBJ1-5; 12 positions match TRBD1. The CDR3 consists of 17 residues. From germline, CDR1 is LNHDA and CDR2 SQIVND (reference sequence). With V trimmed by 10 bases and J by 2 bases, 12 bases remained unmatched. In nucleotides, the CDR3 is TGTGCCACCCAGTCCCGGGACAGGGGGCACGGCAATCAGCCCCAGCATTTT. This sequence encodes CATQSRDRGHGNQPQHF.

V gene TRBV4-1 combines with J gene TRBJ2-7; TRBD2 agrees at 14 bases. V was pared by 4 bases and J by 4 bases, with 9 bases of the junction left unmatched. The germline V gene has CDR1 MGHRA and CDR2 YSYEKL. CDR3 length equals 17 residues. CDR3 DNA sequence: TGCGCCAGCAGCCGGGGACTAGCGGGAGCTGTTGTTTACGAGCAGTACTTC. Protein sequence: CASSRGLAGAVVYEQYF.

V is TRBV27 and J is TRBJ2-5, with 9 bases fitting TRBD2. The J call may not be correct, given that the DNA end is closer to TRBJ2-7. In germline, CDR1 is MNHEY, CDR2 SMNVEV (reference sequence). The CDR3 covers 15 residues. CDR3 amino acids: CASSLAGGPSREQYF. The DNA for the CDR3 is TGTGCCAGCAGTTTAGCGGGAGGGCCGTCACGCGAGCAGTACTTC.

The rearrangement links TRBV7-2 to TRBJ2-7; the D gene is possibly TRBD2 (5 bases). V was cut by 3 bases and J by 6 bases, with 15 bases left in between. The V gene's germline CDR1 is SGHTA and CDR2 FQGNSA. This CDR3 has 14 residues. The CDR3: CASSFQRGRSEQYF. The CDR3 bases are TGTGCCAGCAGCTTCCAACGGGGTAGGAGCGAGCAGTACTTC.

The chain couples TRBV11-3 to TRBJ2-1; possibly TRBD2 for D (5 bases). Trimming left V 5 bases short and J 2 bases short, with 7 bases between. Germline lookup yields CDR1 SGHNT and CDR2 YENEEA. The CDR3 contains 13 residues. The CDR3 nucleotides are TGTGCCAGCAGCCGGGGTCCCTACAATGAGCAGTTCTTC. This gives the protein CASSRGPYNEQFF.

This clone was seen a single time. The gene calls are TRBV7-3 and TRBJ2-3; 7 nucleotides line up with TRBD2. Germline lookup yields CDR1 SGHTA and CDR2 FQGTGA. After removal of 5 bases from V and 2 bases from J, the junction contained 10 bases not matched to a gene. This CDR3 region has 16 residues. CDR3 residues: CASSPVGGEITDTQYF. The CDR3 DNA follows: TGTGCCAGCAGCCCCGTTGGGGGGGAGATCACAGATACGCAGTATTTT.

This clone has just one count. V gene TRBV28 combines with J gene TRBJ2-5; 10 bases agree with TRBD1. The CDR3 sequence is 14 residues long. V was pared by 3 bases and J by 5 bases, with 3 bases of the junction left unmatched. Germline V CDR1 and CDR2: MDHEN, SYDVKM. In nucleotides, the CDR3 is TGTGCCAGCAGTTTGATGGACAGGGGGGAGACCCAGTACTTC. This gives the protein CASSLMDRGETQYF.

This clone was seen a single time. The J gene is TRBJ2-3, the V gene TRBV7-9; TRBD2 aligns across 13 bases. V lost 1 base, J lost 6 bases, and 10 bases stayed unmatched. Germline CDR1 and CDR2: SEHNR and FQNEAQ (reference sequence). CDR3 length equals 18 residues. CDR3 in amino acids: CASSLVAGLAGAGDTQYF. As DNA, the CDR3 is TGTGCCAGCAGCTTAGTGGCCGGACTAGCGGGAGCAGGGGATACGCAGTATTTT.

This rearrangement joins TRBV29-1 to TRBJ1-4, with a possible D match to TRBD1 (5 bases). The CDR3 is 13 residues long. The germline V and J ends were trimmed by 6 bases and 4 bases, with 12 bases remaining between them. Germline lookup yields CDR1 SQVTM and CDR2 ANQGSEA. The CDR3 DNA follows: TGCAGCGTGCTTGGACAAAGTAATGAAAAACTGTTTTTT. Translation: CSVLGQSNEKLFF.

The J gene is TRBJ2-1, the V gene TRBV7-8; a weak D match, TRBD2 (5 bases). Germline V gene sequence: CDR1 SGHVS, CDR2 FQNEAQ. The CDR3 contains 12 residues. Deletions cut 5 bases from V and 10 bases from J, with 12 bases between. CDR3 in DNA: TGTGCCAGCAGCGATCCGGGATTGGAGCAGTTCTTC. Its protein product is CASSDPGLEQFF.

The CDR3 region has the DNA TGTGCCAGCAGCTTAGGCCAGGGGCGGTCACCCCTCCACTTT. Its translation: CASSLGQGRSPLHF. V is TRBV7-2 and J is TRBJ1-6, with D possibly matching TRBD1 (6 bases). Germline CDR1 SGHTA, CDR2 FQGNSA. The germline V and J ends were trimmed by 1 base and 10 bases, with 11 bases remaining between them. The CDR3 length is 14 residues.

V gene TRBV5-4 combines with J gene TRBJ2-3, with 12 bases matching TRBD1. The ends lost 4 bases at V and 7 bases at J; junction bases unmatched: 1. The CDR3 is 13 amino acids. Germline-derived CDR1 and CDR2 are SGHNT and YYREEE (reference sequence). CDR3 in amino acids: CASSRDRGHTQYF. The CDR3 DNA sequence: TGTGCCAGCAGCCGGGACAGGGGGCATACGCAGTATTTT.

The chain couples TRBV7-2 to TRBJ2-7; 10 bases are a match to TRBD2. The junction had 5 bases not matched to a gene; V was cut back by 3 bases and J by 6 bases. This CDR3 contains 14 residues. CDR1 and CDR2 (germline): SGHTA, FQGNSA. The CDR3: CASSFSVAGGEQYF. The CDR3 nucleotides are TGTGCCAGCAGCTTCTCCGTAGCGGGAGGCGAGCAGTACTTC.

This clone appeared a few times. The chain uses TRBV7-2 and TRBJ2-1; 10 bases match TRBD2. V lost 1 base and J lost 4; bases outside the gene matches: 1. CDR3 length: 15 amino acids. Germline values: CDR1 SGHTA, CDR2 FQGNSA. In nucleotides, the CDR3 is TGTGCCAGCAGCTTAGTGACTAGCGGGTACAATGAGCAGTTCTTC. Amino acids: CASSLVTSGYNEQFF. The full variable domain, in which reference TRBV7-2 and TRBJ2-1 provide the parts outside the CDR3, is GAGVSQSPSNKVTEKGKDVELRCDPISGHTALYWYRQSLGQGLEFLIYFQGNSAPDKSGLPSDRFSAERTGGSVSTLTIQRTQQEDSAVYLCASSLVTSGYNEQFFGPGTRLTVL.

This sequence joins TRBV6-5 and TRBJ1-4; TRBD1 is a possible D gene (5 bases). The CDR3 totals 14 residues. V was cut by 6 bases and J by 3 bases, with 11 bases left in between. CDR1 is MNHEY, CDR2 SVGAGI, per germline. The CDR3 nucleotides are TGTGCCAGCAGAACACAGGTGCCTAATGAAAAACTGTTTTTT. This codes for CASRTQVPNEKLFF.

The chain couples TRBV7-9 to TRBJ2-3; TRBD2 aligns across 7 bases. The CDR3 runs 16 residues. Per germline, CDR1 SEHNR and CDR2 FQNEAQ (reference sequence). With V trimmed by 5 bases and J by 0 bases, 8 bases remained unmatched. DNA for the CDR3: TGTGCCAGCAGCCTTCGACTAGCAGCTAGCACAGATACGCAGTATTTT. It specifies CASSLRLAASTDTQYF.

This chain links TRBV14 with TRBJ2-1, with 12 nucleotides matching TRBD2. The V gene end was trimmed by 1 base and the J gene end by 1 base; junction bases not matched to a gene: 11. Looked up from germline, CDR1 is SGHDN and CDR2 is FVKESK. This CDR3 has 20 residues. For the CDR3, the DNA is TGTGCCAGCAGCCAAGGGAGGCTAGCGGGAGGGTCCCCATCCTACAATGAGCAGTTCTTC. Its protein is CASSQGRLAGGSPSYNEQFF.

This chain links TRBV27 with TRBJ1-2; 10 bases map to TRBD1. The germline V gene encodes CDR1 MNHEY and CDR2 SMNVEV (reference sequence). This CDR3 has 15 amino acids. J gave up 8 bases and V 0 bases, and 6 bases lay outside the gene matches. The CDR3 nucleotides read TGTGCCAGCAGTTTATCCCCGGGGACAGGGGACGGCTACACCTTC. Protein product: CASSLSPGTGDGYTF.

The V gene is TRBV29-1, the J gene TRBJ1-1; D unclear. Between the trimmed V and J ends, which lost 8 bases and 0 bases, there was a span of 13 bases. The CDR3 has 13 residues. Germline V gives CDR1 SQVTM, CDR2 ANQGSEA. CDR3 nucleotide sequence: TGCAGCATTAGAGTTGATATGAACACTGAAGCTTTCTTT. Its protein product is CSIRVDMNTEAFF. The full variable domain, rest sourced from reference TRBV29-1 and TRBJ1-1, is SAVISQKPSRDICQRGTSLTIQCQVDSQVTMMFWYRQQPGQSLTLIATANQGSEATYESGFVIDKFPISRPNLTFSTLTVSNMSPEDSSIYLCSIRVDMNTEAFFGQGTRLTVV.